One sample yielded the 10 T cell receptor beta chains listed below, sequenced in a study of control samples from healthy donors and cancer patients. TCRdb's table, derived via immunoSEQ multiplex PCR, lists solely in-frame clones and lacks some. The table lists roughly 150,000 clones, about 93% of them singletons. Sequenced sample: blood. These receptors were collected from a man aged 50 to 60 in good health.

This chain links TRBV3-1 (or the pseudogene TRBV3-2) with TRBJ1-2, with D perhaps matching TRBD1 (5 bases). This CDR3 is 13 amino acids long. Germline-derived CDR1 and CDR2 are LGHDT and YNNKEL (reference sequence). V was shortened by 4 bases and J by 0 bases, with 6 bases between the two germline ends. The CDR3 is CASSRQSNYGYTF. DNA for the CDR3: TGTGCCAGCAGCCGACAGTCTAACTATGGCTACACCTTC.

The V gene is TRBV23-1, the J gene TRBJ2-5; 10 positions agree with TRBD2. TRBV23-1 is known as an ORF, though its function is uncertain. J lost 1 base, V lost 0 bases, and 2 bases had no gene match. This CDR3 has 16 residues. CDR3 DNA: TGCGCCAGCAGTCAATCGGGACTAGCGACCCAAGAGACCCAGTACTTC. The encoded protein is CASSQSGLATQETQYF.

The genes are TRBV7-2 and TRBJ2-7; 7 bases match TRBD2. V gave up 0 bases and J gave up 6 bases; unmatched junction bases: 5. Germline V gene data show CDR1 as SGHTA and CDR2 as FQGNSA. The CDR3 length is 14 residues. The CDR3 loop reads CASSLAGGFSEQYF. In nucleotides, the CDR3 is TGTGCCAGCAGCTTAGCGGGAGGGTTTAGCGAGCAGTACTTC.

The chain carries TRBV3-1 (or the pseudogene TRBV3-2) and TRBJ2-7; 16 nucleotides agree with TRBD2. The V segment lost 1 base and the J segment 0 bases; nucleotides outside the gene matches: 3. The CDR3 is 18 amino acids. Germline-derived CDR1 and CDR2 are LGHDT and YNNKEL (reference sequence). CDR3 amino acids: CASSQAGLAGGASYEQYF. CDR3 DNA sequence: TGTGCCAGCAGCCAAGCGGGACTAGCGGGAGGGGCCTCCTACGAGCAGTACTTC.

This clone has just one count. This chain joins TRBV18 and TRBJ2-1, with TRBD2 identical over 8 bases. With V trimmed by 0 bases and J by 6 bases, 4 bases remained unmatched. This CDR3 is 15 amino acids long. Germline CDR1 reads KGHSH; CDR2 reads LQKENI. CDR3 loop: CASSPPGRAVNEQFF. The DNA of the CDR3 is TGTGCCAGCTCACCACCCGGGAGGGCGGTCAATGAGCAGTTCTTC.

This sequence joins TRBV3-1 (or the pseudogene TRBV3-2) and TRBJ2-3; 8 bases align to TRBD1. The V segment lost 2 bases and the J segment 5 bases; nucleotides outside the gene matches: 3. CDR1 and CDR2 from the germline V gene are LGHDT and YNNKEL (reference sequence). The CDR3 extends over 14 amino acids. CDR3 bases: TGTGCCAGCAGCCAAATTGGGACAGGAGATACGCAGTATTTT. Translated, it gives CASSQIGTGDTQYF.

V is TRBV18 and J is TRBJ1-1, with D possibly matching TRBD1 (5 bases). The CDR3 covers 15 residues. V dropped 6 bases and J dropped 2 bases, with 16 bases sitting between them. Germline CDR1 KGHSH, CDR2 LQKENI. The CDR3 region has the DNA TGTGCCAGCTCGTCCACAGGCATGGGAAACACTGAAGCTTTCTTT. Translation: CASSSTGMGNTEAFF.

The chain joins TRBV28 to TRBJ1-6; 7 bases are a match to TRBD1. Per the germline V gene, CDR1 is MDHEN and CDR2 is SYDVKM. Trimming at V came to 5 bases and at J to 6 bases, leaving 13 bases not matched to a gene. The CDR3 consists of 17 residues. CDR3 DNA: TGTGCCAGCAGTCACGGAGGGACAGCGAGTACTAATTCACCCCTCCACTTT. Encoded protein: CASSHGGTASTNSPLHF.

The genes are TRBV28 and TRBJ1-3; the D gene is possibly TRBD1 (5 bases). The germline V gene has CDR1 MDHEN and CDR2 SYDVKM. Trimming pared 4 bases from V and 3 bases from J, leaving 16 bases between. The CDR3 runs to 16 residues. Here the CDR3 DNA reads TGTGCCAGCAGTTCACCAGGGACCCAGAGTGGAAACACCATATATTTT. Its protein is CASSSPGTQSGNTIYF.

V usage is TRBV19 and J usage is TRBJ2-3; 10 nucleotides match TRBD2. This CDR3 has 14 residues. The J segment lost 3 bases and the V segment lost 8 bases, leaving 5 bases of the junction unmatched. The germline gives CDR1 LNHDA, CDR2 SQIVND (reference sequence). DNA for the CDR3: TGTGCCAGTGCTAAGACTAGCGGGACAGATACGCAGTATTTT. This gives the protein CASAKTSGTDTQYF.